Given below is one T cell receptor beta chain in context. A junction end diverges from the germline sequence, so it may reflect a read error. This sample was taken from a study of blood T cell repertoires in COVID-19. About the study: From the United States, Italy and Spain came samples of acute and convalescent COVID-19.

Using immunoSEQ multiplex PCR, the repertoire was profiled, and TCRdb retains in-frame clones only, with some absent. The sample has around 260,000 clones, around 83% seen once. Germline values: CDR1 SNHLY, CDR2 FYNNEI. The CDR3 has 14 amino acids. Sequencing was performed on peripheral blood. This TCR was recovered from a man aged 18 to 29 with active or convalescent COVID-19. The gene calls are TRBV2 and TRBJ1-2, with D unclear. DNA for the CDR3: TGTGCCAGCAGTCCCGAGACCGGGAGCCTCGGCTCGGCCTTC. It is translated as CASSPETGSLGSAF.